This is a list of T cell receptor beta chains from one sample in a study of cytomegalovirus exposure and HLA in healthy donors. Repertoires were generated with immunoSEQ multiplex PCR, while TCRdb's copy carries only in-frame clones and drops some. In the table there are 150,000 to 200,000 clones, approximately 86% of which are singletons. Specimen: PBMCs. Receptors originate from a woman younger than 30 in good health and CMV-seronegative. The CDR3 runs from the conserved cysteine through the conserved F or W. D genes are given only for firm matches. Rows may omit the clone size; those that give it use once, few, many or a size class.

J gene | clone size | D gene | V gene | CDR3 protein | CDR3 DNA
TRBJ1-5 | NA | NA | TRBV6-5 | CASSSTKGFDQPQHF | TGTGCCAGCAGTTCCACAAAGGGGTTCGATCAGCCCCAGCATTTT
TRBJ2-3 | NA | NA | TRBV28 | CASSPGQFLGDTQYF | TGTGCCAGCAGCCCAGGACAGTTTCTTGGAGATACGCAGTATTTT
TRBJ2-1 | NA | NA | TRBV28 | CASSRQASYNEQFF | TGTGCCAGCAGTCGACAGGCTTCCTACAATGAGCAGTTCTTC
TRBJ2-7 | NA | NA | TRBV6-6 | CASSYVGGSYEQYF | TGTGCCAGCAGTTACGTCGGGGGCTCCTACGAGCAGTACTTC
TRBJ2-3 | NA | NA | TRBV5-6 | CASSLKQIGADTQYF | TGTGCCAGCAGCTTGAAACAGATCGGTGCAGATACGCAGTATTTT
TRBJ1-1 | NA | NA | TRBV28 | CASKSRTEAFF | TGTGCCAGCAAATCGAGGACTGAAGCTTTCTTT
TRBJ1-1 | NA | TRBD1 | TRBV6-1 | CASRDRARDTEAFF | TGTGCCAGCAGGGACAGGGCGAGGGACACTGAAGCTTTCTTT
TRBJ2-7 | NA | TRBD1 | TRBV28 | CASRRGRTGSYEQYF | TGTGCCAGCAGACGGGGCCGGACAGGCTCCTACGAGCAGTACTTC
TRBJ2-2 | NA | TRBD1 | TRBV12-5 | CASGLGAAQGADTGELFF | TGTGCTAGTGGTTTGGGAGCCGCTCAGGGGGCAGATACCGGGGAGCTGTTTTTT
TRBJ2-3 | NA | TRBD2 | TRBV9 | CASSVASGGADTQYF | TGTGCCAGCAGCGTAGCTTCGGGGGGGGCAGATACGCAGTATTTT
TRBJ1-4 | NA | NA | TRBV9 | CASSVGPSRRVFGEKLFF | TGTGCCAGCAGCGTAGGTCCCTCTAGGAGGGTTTTCGGGGAAAAACTGTTTTTT
TRBJ1-3 | NA | NA | TRBV7-8 | CASSFDTSGNTIYF | TGTGCCAGCAGCTTCGACACCTCTGGAAACACCATATATTTT
TRBJ2-7 | NA | TRBD2 | TRBV27 | CASSLSSGLAGVWQYF | TGTGCCAGCAGTTTATCGTCGGGACTAGCGGGAGTATGGCAGTACTTC
TRBJ2-4 | few | TRBD2 | TRBV28 | CASSLGSGGNIQYF | TGTGCCAGCAGTTTGGGCAGCGGGGGAAACATTCAGTACTTC
TRBJ2-5 | NA | TRBD1 | TRBV27 | CASSFRDRETQYF | TGTGCCAGCAGTTTCCGGGACAGGGAGACCCAGTACTTC
TRBJ2-3 | NA | TRBD2 | TRBV18 | CATLWTSGALDTQYF | TGTGCCACTCTCTGGACTAGCGGGGCCCTGGATACGCAGTATTTT